These 23 T cell receptor beta chains share one sample of origin, sequenced in a study of shared clonotypes between healthy human individuals (dated by TCRdb to 2018 to 2021). Library preparation was by the immunoSEQ multiplex PCR assay. The source is immuneACCESS, and TCRdb retained only in-frame sequences with V and J called. Part of the clones is not carried over; for the studies checked, unresolved V genes explain less than half of this, and the remainder is unexplained. Across this sample there are some 2,100,000 clones, with about 94% seen only once. The top ten clones comprise roughly 0.13% of the sample. The specimen sequenced was naive CD4+ T cells sorted from blood. This specimen's cell subset or site label, per the study, means: CD45RA+ positively selected. The receptors derive from a man aged 18-30 years in good health.

The gene calls are TRBV19 and TRBJ2-7; the match to TRBD2 covers 12 bases. V lost 6 bases and J lost 5; bases outside the gene matches: 5. The CDR3 is made up of 14 amino acids. In germline, CDR1 is LNHDA, CDR2 SQIVND (reference sequence). The CDR3 coding sequence is TGTGCCAGTAGACGACTAGCGGGAGCGGACGAGCAGTACTTC. It yields the protein CASRRLAGADEQYF.

The V call is TRBV5-1, the J call TRBJ1-2; D is unresolved. CDR3 length: 14 amino acids. Germline CDR1 SGHRS, CDR2 YFSETQ. Trimming left V 0 bases short and J 0 bases short, with 6 bases between. CDR3 sequence (DNA): TGCGCCAGCAGCTTGGAGAGGACTAACTATGGCTACACCTTC. This codes for CASSLERTNYGYTF.

J is TRBJ2-5 and V is TRBV7-9, with D tentatively TRBD1 or TRBD2 (7 bases each). Deletions cut 11 bases from V and 5 bases from J, with 18 bases between. CDR1 is SEHNR, CDR2 FQNEAQ, per germline (reference sequence). CDR3 length: 13 residues. This chain's CDR3 is CAVRGEGHETQYF. The CDR3 nucleotides read TGTGCCGTCAGGGGGGAGGGCCACGAGACCCAGTACTTC.

This chain links TRBV30 with TRBJ2-7; D is ambiguous. This CDR3 has 15 residues. Trimming took off 2 bases at V and 0 bases at J, with 14 bases between the two ends. Germline-derived CDR1 and CDR2 are GTSNPN and SVGIG (reference sequence). CDR3 nucleotide sequence: TGTGCCTGGAGTCGGTTGGCAGTAGGCTCCTACGAGCAGTACTTC. Encoded protein: CAWSRLAVGSYEQYF. Variable domain in full (rest from reference TRBV30 and TRBJ2-7): SQTIHQWPATLVQPVGSPLSLECTVEGTSNPNLYWYRQAAGRGLQLLFYSVGIGQISSEVPQNLSASRPQDRQFILSSKKLLLSDSGFYLCAWSRLAVGSYEQYFGPGTRLTVT.

The rearrangement links TRBV2 to TRBJ2-5; D might be TRBD1 or TRBD2, each matching 5 bases. Trimming cost V 4 bases and J 5 bases, with 14 bases left between them. The CDR3 covers 14 residues. The V gene's germline CDR1 is SNHLY and CDR2 FYNNEI. This chain's CDR3 is CASSGVGGWETQYF. The CDR3 DNA is TGTGCCAGCAGTGGGGTTGGGGGTTGGGAGACCCAGTACTTC.

This clone has only a few counts. The chain uses TRBV6-5 and TRBJ1-6; TRBD1 is a possible D gene (6 bases). The CDR3 loop spans 16 amino acids. In germline, CDR1 is MNHEY, CDR2 SVGAGI. V was trimmed by 0 bases and J by 1 base, leaving 7 bases between them. CDR3 sequence reads: CASSYSRGSYNSPLHF. CDR3 DNA sequence: TGTGCCAGCAGTTACTCCAGGGGTTCCTATAATTCACCCCTCCACTTT.

The rearrangement uses TRBV30 and TRBJ2-3; D perhaps matches TRBD1 (5 bases). Germline CDR1 reads GTSNPN; CDR2 reads SVGIG (reference sequence). Trimming took off 7 bases at V and 3 bases at J, with 8 bases between the two ends. The CDR3 contains 11 residues. CDR3 residues: CASRVTDTQYF. The CDR3 DNA reads as TGTGCCTCCAGGGTTACAGATACGCAGTATTTT.

This sequence joins TRBV5-1 and TRBJ2-3; a weak D match, TRBD2 (6 bases). This CDR3 spans 15 amino acids. CDR1 is SGHRS, CDR2 YFSETQ, per germline. Trimming stripped 0 bases from V and 4 bases from J, with 12 bases between. The CDR3 spells CASSLAAGLADTQYF. CDR3 DNA sequence: TGCGCCAGCAGCTTGGCGGCGGGGTTGGCAGATACGCAGTATTTT.

The chain has TRBV4-3 and TRBJ2-2, with 7 bases identical to TRBD2. CDR1 is LGHNA, CDR2 YSLEER, per germline. The CDR3 sequence is 14 residues long. Losses at the gene ends were 4 bases for V and 6 bases for J; bases not matched to a gene: 5. The CDR3 DNA is TGCGCCAGCAGCCCGACTAGCAACCCCGGGGAGCTGTTTTTT. Amino acids: CASSPTSNPGELFF.

The CDR3 DNA reads as TGTGCCAGCAGCTCTGGACTAGCGGGGAACACCGGGGAGCTGTTTTTT. It yields the protein CASSSGLAGNTGELFF. V and J are TRBV11-2 and TRBJ2-2; the match to TRBD2 covers 11 bases. Germline CDR1 is SGHAT and CDR2 is FQNNGV. Trimming removed 4 bases from V and 1 base from J; junction bases left unmatched: 2. CDR3 length: 16 residues.

This clone was counted a single time. V is TRBV27 and J is TRBJ1-1; D gene unclear. V dropped 4 bases and J dropped 5 bases, with 17 bases sitting between them. Germline V CDR1 and CDR2: MNHEY, SMNVEV (reference sequence). The CDR3 has 15 residues. The CDR3 DNA follows: TGTGCCAGCAGTTCGTCGGCGGGAAGAGGGACTGAAGCTTTCTTT. This gives the protein CASSSSAGRGTEAFF.

This clone was seen a few times. The same CDR3 arises from other DNA sequences in this sample as well. V is TRBV5-1 and J is TRBJ2-7; no reliable D call. The CDR3 consists of 15 residues. Deletions cut 0 bases from V and 0 bases from J, with 10 bases between. Germline V gene sequence: CDR1 SGHRS, CDR2 YFSETQ. This CDR3 is CASSLAGGSSYEQYF. CDR3 bases: TGCGCCAGCAGCTTGGCCGGCGGTAGCTCCTACGAGCAGTACTTC.

The rearrangement uses TRBV2 and TRBJ2-1; 8 bases agree with TRBD2. The V gene end was trimmed by 6 bases and the J gene end by 6 bases; junction bases not matched to a gene: 7. The CDR3 is made up of 14 amino acids. The germline CDR1 and CDR2 sequences are SNHLY and FYNNEI. The CDR3 bases are TGTGCCAGCAGACCTAGCGGGTCTCCCAATGAGCAGTTCTTC. Protein: CASRPSGSPNEQFF.

J is TRBJ2-7 and V is TRBV7-9; 10 nucleotides align to TRBD1. V trimming: 4 bases; J trimming: 2 bases; junction bases outside the gene matches: 5. Per the germline V gene, CDR1 is SEHNR and CDR2 is FQNEAQ (reference sequence). This CDR3 is built from 15 residues. The CDR3 DNA follows: TGTGCCAGCAGCTACGGACAGGGGGAAGCCTACGAGCAGTACTTC. Translated: CASSYGQGEAYEQYF.

The gene calls are TRBV5-1 and TRBJ2-3, with 10 positions matching TRBD2. Germline V gene sequence: CDR1 SGHRS, CDR2 YFSETQ. Unmatched junction bases numbered 3, after V lost 2 bases and J lost 0 bases. The CDR3 spans 16 residues. The CDR3 nucleotides read TGCGCCAGCAGCTTCTCACTAGCGGGGAGCACAGATACGCAGTATTTT. Its protein product is CASSFSLAGSTDTQYF.

The chain links TRBV6-1 to TRBJ2-3; D remains ambiguous. The CDR3 spans 15 residues. The germline V gene encodes CDR1 MNHNS and CDR2 SASEGT. Trimming removed 4 bases from V and 4 bases from J, with 15 bases in between. CDR3 residues: CASSVNPRLADTQYF. The CDR3 DNA reads TGTGCCAGCAGTGTTAACCCGAGGCTCGCAGATACGCAGTATTTT.

The chain carries TRBV27 and TRBJ2-5, with TRBD2 matching over 10 bases. Germline values: CDR1 MNHEY, CDR2 SMNVEV (reference sequence). The CDR3 extends over 15 amino acids. Trimming took 4 bases from V and 2 from J; bases not matched to a gene: 4. The CDR3 loop reads CASSSGTSAQETQYF. Here the CDR3 DNA reads TGTGCCAGCAGTTCCGGGACTAGCGCACAAGAGACCCAGTACTTC.

CDR3 in amino acids: CASSVLAGVEGTQYF. CDR3 DNA: TGTGCCAGCAGCGTTCTAGCGGGAGTGGAGGGTACGCAGTATTTT. This chain joins TRBV9 and TRBJ2-3; 10 positions match TRBD2. The CDR3 has 15 residues. The V and J ends lost 2 bases and 8 bases, in that order; junction bases with no gene match: 8. Germline CDR1 SGDLS, CDR2 YYNGEE. Combining the CDR3 with reference TRBV9 and TRBJ2-3 gives the whole variable domain DSGVTQTPKHLITATGQRVTLRCSPRSGDLSVYWYQQSLDQGLQFLIQYYNGEERAKGNILERFSAQQFPDLHSELNLSSLELGDSALYFCASSVLAGVEGTQYFGPGTRLTVL.

The gene calls are TRBV11-3 and TRBJ2-7; 7 bases fit TRBD2. CDR3 length equals 17 residues. J was trimmed by 5 bases and V by 1 base; bases with no gene match: 14. Per the germline V gene, CDR1 is SGHNT and CDR2 is YENEEA. The CDR3 DNA reads as TGTGCCAGCAGCTTAGCTAGCGGAGAGGGGAGAGGCAACGAGCAGTACTTC. This translates into CASSLASGEGRGNEQYF.

The chain carries TRBV4-3 and TRBJ1-2; D is possibly TRBD1 (6 bases). The CDR3 totals 16 residues. Germline V gene sequence: CDR1 LGHNA, CDR2 YSLEER. V lost 1 base and J 3 bases, leaving 15 bases between the germline ends. CDR3 sequence reads: CASSQGGGGADYGYTF. The CDR3 nucleotides are TGCGCCAGCAGCCAAGGAGGGGGGGGAGCTGACTATGGCTACACCTTC.

The chain links TRBV5-1 to TRBJ1-2; a weak D match, TRBD1 (5 bases). This CDR3 spans 16 amino acids. Germline V gives CDR1 SGHRS, CDR2 YFSETQ. V was trimmed by 4 bases and J by 8 bases, leaving 24 bases between them. CDR3 DNA: TGCGCCAGCAGCCCCAACCCGGAAGCTACAGGAGGAGGCTACACCTTC. Its translation: CASSPNPEATGGGYTF.

This rearrangement joins TRBV5-6 to TRBJ1-2, with 7 bases fitting TRBD1. CDR1 is SGHDT and CDR2 is YYEEEE in the germline V gene. The CDR3 is 13 amino acids. V shed 1 base and J 7 bases; nucleotides not matched to a gene: 4. Written as DNA, the CDR3 is TGTGCCAGCAGCTTGCCGACAGGGCCTGGCTACACCTTC. It specifies CASSLPTGPGYTF.

The rearrangement uses TRBV6-1 and TRBJ2-7, with 9 bases matching TRBD1. CDR3 length equals 14 residues. Unmatched junction bases numbered 5, after V lost 3 bases and J lost 5 bases. Per the germline V gene, CDR1 is MNHNS and CDR2 is SASEGT. This chain's CDR3 is CASSDPGQGHEQYF. The CDR3 coding sequence is TGTGCCAGCAGTGATCCGGGACAGGGCCACGAGCAGTACTTC.